This is a list of T cell receptor beta chains from one sample in a study of shared clonotypes between healthy human individuals. Some clones are missing from TCRdb's copy, which holds only in-frame ones; the method was immunoSEQ multiplex PCR. The profile shows about 610,000 clones, roughly 95% of them singletons. The specimen sequenced was naive CD8+ T cells sorted from blood. The source is a woman between 25 and 40 years old in good health. Each CDR3 is given with its conserved first and last residue.

TRBV5-5 | CASSLDPDQPQHF
TRBV10-3 | CAISGDTPTGRRTYGYTF
TRBV6-1 | CASSETSGMTGELFF
TRBV5-4 | CASSLTGVEQYF
TRBV9 | CASSDGLEFTDTQYF
TRBV29-1 | CSVVALTSYEQYF
TRBV27 | CASKPGTEYGYTF
TRBV7-8 | CASSDQGAYLDEQFF
TRBV19 | CASSSGRSYEQYF
TRBV10-2 | CASSESTLGDRDGYDGYTF
TRBV19 | CASSIDPAYEQYF
TRBV15 | CATGYMNTEAFF
TRBV19 | CASSIAAAPEAFF
TRBV7-8 | CASSTRGTGPSYEQYF
TRBV27 | CASSFLGGGGELFF
TRBV7-2 | CASSLAGVGFYEQYF
TRBV6-1 | CASSEGWGASYEQYF
TRBV19 | CASSIGSSGNTIYF
TRBV29-1 | CSVDSTDAYEQYF
TRBV9 | CASSVVAEGGYGYTF
TRBV14 | CASSPTAGGWNEQFF
TRBV10-2 | CASLGQGNYGYTF
TRBV19 | CASSIAGYWTSGELFF
TRBV7-9 | CASSLAHGELFF
TRBV6-5 | CASSYNRLYGYTF
TRBV7-6 | CASSLGLPNTGELFF
TRBV4-1 | CASSQEEGGWDRSNEQFF
TRBV7-9 | CASSTHHLDTQYF
TRBV11-2 | CASTSARGTQYF
TRBV5-4 | CASSSIDRGLTDTQYF
TRBV7-9 | CASSFVQDGHGYTF
TRBV28 | CASSLRGFGNSPLHF
TRBV6-5 | CASSPRDRGYEQYF
TRBV4-1 | CASSQVLAGGPGTQYF
TRBV6-1 | CASSVSADTQYF
TRBV4-1 | CASSTPGLAEQFF
TRBV2 | CASRRREGTTDTQYF